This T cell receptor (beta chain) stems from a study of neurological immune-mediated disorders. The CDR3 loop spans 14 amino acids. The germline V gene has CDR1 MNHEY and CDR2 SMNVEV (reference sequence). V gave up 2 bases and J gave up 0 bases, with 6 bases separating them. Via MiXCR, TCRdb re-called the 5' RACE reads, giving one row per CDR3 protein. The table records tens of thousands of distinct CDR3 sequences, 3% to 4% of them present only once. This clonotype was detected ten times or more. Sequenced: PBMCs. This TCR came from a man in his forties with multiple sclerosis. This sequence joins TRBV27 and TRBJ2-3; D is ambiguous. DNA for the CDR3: TGTGCCAGCAGTTTAGGCCACAGCACAGATACGCAGTATTTT. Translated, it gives CASSLGHSTDTQYF.